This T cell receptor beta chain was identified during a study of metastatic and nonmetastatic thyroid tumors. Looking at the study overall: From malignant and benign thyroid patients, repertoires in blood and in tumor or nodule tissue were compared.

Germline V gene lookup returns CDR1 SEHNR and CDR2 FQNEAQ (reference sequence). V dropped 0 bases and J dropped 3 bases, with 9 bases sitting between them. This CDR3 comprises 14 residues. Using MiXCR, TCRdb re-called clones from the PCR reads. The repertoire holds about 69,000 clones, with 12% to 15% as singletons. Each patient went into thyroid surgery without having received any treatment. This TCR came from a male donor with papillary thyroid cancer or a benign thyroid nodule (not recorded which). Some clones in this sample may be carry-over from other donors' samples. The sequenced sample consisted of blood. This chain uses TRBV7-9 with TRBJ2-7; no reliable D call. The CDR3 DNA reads TGTGCCAGCAGCTTAGCGCTTGGGGACTACGAGCAGTACTTC. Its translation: CASSLALGDYEQYF.